This section outlines one TCR beta chain sequence together with its context. Its antigen remains unidentified. Trimming at V came to 4 bases and at J to 3 bases, leaving 7 bases not matched to a gene. This CDR3 has 14 amino acids. Germline CDR1 is SGDLS and CDR2 is YYNGEE. The sample comes from a study of cytotoxic CD8 clonotypes in ibrutinib-treated CLL. Study-level background: Of a cohort that held 10 to 12 relapsed/refractory and some 16 treatment-naive patients, 17 to 18 were IGHV unmutated. Sequenced samples delivered averages of around 250,000 productive templates and some 93,000 productive rearrangements.

Method: immunoSEQ multiplex PCR; TCRdb's copy keeps in-frame clones and lacks some. The sample yields some 140,000 clones, approximately 90% seen once. Study-wide results and limits: Sampling times (in sustained-remission versus progressing patients) were not the same.

V is TRBV9 and J is TRBJ2-7; 7 bases are shared with TRBD2. Material: PBMCs, obtained after 12 months of ibrutinib treatment. This clonotype originated in a human donor with chronic lymphocytic leukemia. CDR3 residues: CASSTGLDRYEQYF. CDR3 bases: TGTGCCAGCAGCACAGGACTAGATCGCTACGAGCAGTACTTC.